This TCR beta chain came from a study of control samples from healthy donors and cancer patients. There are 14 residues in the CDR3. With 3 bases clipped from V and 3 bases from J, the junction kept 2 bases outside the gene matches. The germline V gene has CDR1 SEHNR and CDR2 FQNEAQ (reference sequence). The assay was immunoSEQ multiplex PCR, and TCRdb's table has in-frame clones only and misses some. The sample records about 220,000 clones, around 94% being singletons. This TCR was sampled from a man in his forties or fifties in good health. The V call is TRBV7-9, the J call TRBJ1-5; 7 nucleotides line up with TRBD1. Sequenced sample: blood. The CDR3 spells CASSLGQTNQPQHF. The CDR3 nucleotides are TGTGCCAGCAGCTTGGGACAGACCAATCAGCCCCAGCATTTT.